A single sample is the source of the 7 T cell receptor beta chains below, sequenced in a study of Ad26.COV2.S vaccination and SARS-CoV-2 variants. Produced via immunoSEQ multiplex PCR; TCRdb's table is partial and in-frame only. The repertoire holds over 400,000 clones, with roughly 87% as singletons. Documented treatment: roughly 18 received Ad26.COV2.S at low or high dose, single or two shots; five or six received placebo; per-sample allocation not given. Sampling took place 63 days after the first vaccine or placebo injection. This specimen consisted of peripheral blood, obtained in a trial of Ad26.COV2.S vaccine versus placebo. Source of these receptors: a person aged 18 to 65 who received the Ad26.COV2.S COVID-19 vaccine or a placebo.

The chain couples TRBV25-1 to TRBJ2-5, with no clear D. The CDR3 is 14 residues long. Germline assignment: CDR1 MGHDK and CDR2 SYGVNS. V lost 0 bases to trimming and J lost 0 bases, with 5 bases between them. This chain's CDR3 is CASSEYIYQETQYF. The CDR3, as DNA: TGTGCCAGCAGTGAATACATCTACCAAGAGACCCAGTACTTC.

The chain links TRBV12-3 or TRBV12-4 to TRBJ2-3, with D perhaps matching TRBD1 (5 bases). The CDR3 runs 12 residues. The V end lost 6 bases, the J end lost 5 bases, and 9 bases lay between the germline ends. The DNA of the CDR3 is TGTGCCAGCAGCATCACAGGAGATACGCAGTATTTT. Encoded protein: CASSITGDTQYF.

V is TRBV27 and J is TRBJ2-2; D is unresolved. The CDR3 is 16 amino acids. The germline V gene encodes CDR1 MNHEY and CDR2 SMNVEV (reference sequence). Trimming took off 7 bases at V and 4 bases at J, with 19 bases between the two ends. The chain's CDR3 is CASTDRAALGTGELFF. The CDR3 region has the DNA TGTGCCAGCACCGACCGTGCGGCCTTGGGCACCGGGGAGCTGTTTTTT.

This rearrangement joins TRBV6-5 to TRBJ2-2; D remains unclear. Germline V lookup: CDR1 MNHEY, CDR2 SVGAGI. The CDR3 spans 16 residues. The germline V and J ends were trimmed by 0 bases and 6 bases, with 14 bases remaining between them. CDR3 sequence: CASSYSTWGRAGELFF. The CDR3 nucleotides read TGTGCCAGCAGTTACTCGACCTGGGGTAGGGCCGGGGAGCTGTTTTTT.

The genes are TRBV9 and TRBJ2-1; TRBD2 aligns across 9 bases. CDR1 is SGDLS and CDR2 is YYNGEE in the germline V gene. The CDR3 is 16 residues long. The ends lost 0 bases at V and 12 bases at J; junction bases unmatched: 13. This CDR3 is CASSVEGGRAHLGQFF. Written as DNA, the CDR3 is TGTGCCAGCAGCGTAGAGGGCGGGAGGGCCCACCTTGGGCAGTTCTTC.

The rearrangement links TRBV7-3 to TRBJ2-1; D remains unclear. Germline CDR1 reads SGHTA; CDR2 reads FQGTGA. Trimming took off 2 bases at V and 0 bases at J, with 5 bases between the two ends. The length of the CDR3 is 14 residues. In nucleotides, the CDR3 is TGTGCCAGCAGCTTACGCCCCTCCTACAATGAGCAGTTCTTC. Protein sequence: CASSLRPSYNEQFF.

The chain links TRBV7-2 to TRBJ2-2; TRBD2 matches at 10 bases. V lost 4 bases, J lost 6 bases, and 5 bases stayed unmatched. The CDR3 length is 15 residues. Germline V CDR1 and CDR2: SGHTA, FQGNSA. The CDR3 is CASSSLGTSAGELFF. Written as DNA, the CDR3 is TGTGCCAGCAGCTCCCTGGGGACTAGCGCCGGGGAGCTGTTTTTT.